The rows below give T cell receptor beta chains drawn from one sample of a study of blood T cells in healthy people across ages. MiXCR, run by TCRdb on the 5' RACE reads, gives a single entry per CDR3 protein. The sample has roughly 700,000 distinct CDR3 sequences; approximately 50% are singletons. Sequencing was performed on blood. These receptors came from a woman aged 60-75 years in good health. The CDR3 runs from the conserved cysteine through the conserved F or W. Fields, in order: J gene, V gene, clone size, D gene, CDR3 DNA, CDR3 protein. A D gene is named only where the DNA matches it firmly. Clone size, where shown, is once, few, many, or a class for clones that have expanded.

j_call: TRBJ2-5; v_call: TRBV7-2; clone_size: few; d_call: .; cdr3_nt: TGTGCCAGCAGCCCCGGGACCCCAACGAAGGAGACCCAGTACTTC; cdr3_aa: CASSPGTPTKETQYF
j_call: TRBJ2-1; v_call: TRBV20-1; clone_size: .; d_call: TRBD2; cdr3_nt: TGCAGTGCCACCTCCGGGACTAGCGGGAGGGGCAATGAGCAGTTCTTC; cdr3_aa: CSATSGTSGRGNEQFF
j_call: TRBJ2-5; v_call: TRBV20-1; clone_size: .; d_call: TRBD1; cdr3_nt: TGCAGTGCTGTCGACAGGGAGTTGAGGGAGACCCAGTACTTC; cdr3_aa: CSAVDRELRETQYF
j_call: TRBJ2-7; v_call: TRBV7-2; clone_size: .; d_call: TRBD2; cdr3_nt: TGTGCCAGCAGTGCACTAGCGGGAGCCTACGAGCAGTACTTC; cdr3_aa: CASSALAGAYEQYF
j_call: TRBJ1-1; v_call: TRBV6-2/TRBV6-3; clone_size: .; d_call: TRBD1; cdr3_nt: TGTGCCAGCAGCTTTCGGACAGGGGGGAGGTACACTGAAGCTTTCTTT; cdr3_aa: CASSFRTGGRYTEAFF
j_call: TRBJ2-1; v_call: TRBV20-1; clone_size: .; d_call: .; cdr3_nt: TGCAGTGCTAGAAGTTCACCCTACAATGAGCAGTTCTTC; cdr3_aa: CSARSSPYNEQFF
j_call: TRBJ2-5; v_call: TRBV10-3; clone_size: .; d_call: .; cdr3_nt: TGTGCCATCAGTGAGTCGGGGCAGGCGGAGACCCAGTACTTC; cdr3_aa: CAISESGQAETQYF
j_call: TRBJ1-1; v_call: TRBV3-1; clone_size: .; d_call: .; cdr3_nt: TGTGCCAGCAGCCAATCGCGGGGGGTCCTGGGACGTGAAGCTTTTTTT; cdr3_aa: CASSQSRGVLGREAFF
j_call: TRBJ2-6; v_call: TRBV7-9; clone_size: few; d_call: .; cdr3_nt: TGTGCCAGCAGCTTAGAAAGCTCTGGGGCCAACGTCCTGACTTTC; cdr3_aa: CASSLESSGANVLTF
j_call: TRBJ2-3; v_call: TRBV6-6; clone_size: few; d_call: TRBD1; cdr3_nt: TGTGCCAGCGCAGGACAGGGGTTGTATTTT; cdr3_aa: CASAGQGLYF
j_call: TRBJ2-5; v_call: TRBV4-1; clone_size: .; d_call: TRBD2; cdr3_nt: TGCGCCAGCAGCCAGTCGGGACTAGCGGGAGCGAGCGGTGAGACCCAGTACTTC; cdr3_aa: CASSQSGLAGASGETQYF
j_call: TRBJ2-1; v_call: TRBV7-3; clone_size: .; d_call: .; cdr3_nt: TGTGCCAGCAGCTTACTACCGGAAAGCCGGAATGAGCAGTTCTTC; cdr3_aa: CASSLLPESRNEQFF
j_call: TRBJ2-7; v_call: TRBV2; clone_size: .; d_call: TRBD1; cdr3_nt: TGTGCCAGCGCCTTGGGACAGGGAAGCTCCTACGAGCAGTACTTC; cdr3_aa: CASALGQGSSYEQYF
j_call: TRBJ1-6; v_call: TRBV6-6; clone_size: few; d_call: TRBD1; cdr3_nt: TGTGCCAGCAGCCCCTATACAGGGGTAAATTCACCCCTCCACTTT; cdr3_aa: CASSPYTGVNSPLHF
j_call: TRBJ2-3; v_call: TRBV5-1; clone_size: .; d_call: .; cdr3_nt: TGCGCCAGCTCGGAGGAAAGGTCAGATACGCAGTATTTT; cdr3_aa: CASSEERSDTQYF
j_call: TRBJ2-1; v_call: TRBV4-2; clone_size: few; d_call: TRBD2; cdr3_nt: TGTGCCAGCAGAGAAAGCGGGAGCAACACCTACAATGAGCAGTTCTTC; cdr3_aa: CASRESGSNTYNEQFF
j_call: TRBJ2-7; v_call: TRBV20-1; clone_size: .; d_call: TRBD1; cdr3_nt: TGCAGTGCTAGGGCCGGGACAGCGATCTACGAGCAGTACTTC; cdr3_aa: CSARAGTAIYEQYF
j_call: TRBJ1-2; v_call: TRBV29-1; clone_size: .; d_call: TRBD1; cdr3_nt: TGCAGCGTCCTAAACACAGGACAGGGCGGCTACACCTTC; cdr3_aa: CSVLNTGQGGYTF
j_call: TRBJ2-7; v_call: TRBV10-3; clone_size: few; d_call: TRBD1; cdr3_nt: TGTGCCATCAGTGGGGGACAGGTGTACGAGCAGTACTTC; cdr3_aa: CAISGGQVYEQYF
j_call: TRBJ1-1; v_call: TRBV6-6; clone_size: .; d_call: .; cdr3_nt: TGTGCCAGCAGTTTCCCCGACAGGCCCACTGAAGCTTTCTTT; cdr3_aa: CASSFPDRPTEAFF
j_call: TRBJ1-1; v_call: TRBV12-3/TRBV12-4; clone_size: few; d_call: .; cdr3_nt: TGTGCCAGCAGTTTACGAGGGCTCACTGAAGCTTTCTTT; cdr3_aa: CASSLRGLTEAFF
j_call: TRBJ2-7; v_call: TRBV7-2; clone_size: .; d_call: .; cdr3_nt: TGTGCCAGCAGCTTATCGGGGGCGGCAGTGGGACATGAGCAGTACTTC; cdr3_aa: CASSLSGAAVGHEQYF
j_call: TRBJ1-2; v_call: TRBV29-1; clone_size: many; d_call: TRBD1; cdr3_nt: TGCAGCGTGCCTAGTTCCCAGGGGGGATTAAGCCTCTATGGCTACACCTTC; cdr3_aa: CSVPSSQGGLSLYGYTF
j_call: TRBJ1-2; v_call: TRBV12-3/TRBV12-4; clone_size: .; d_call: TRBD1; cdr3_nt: TGTGCCAGCACCGATGCAGGGGGACGGGGGGGCGGCTACACCTTC; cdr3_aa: CASTDAGGRGGGYTF
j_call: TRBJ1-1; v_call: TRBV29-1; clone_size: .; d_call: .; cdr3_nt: TGCAGTGCGGGGGGTATGGCGAGAGACACTGAAGCTTTCTTT; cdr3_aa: CSAGGMARDTEAFF
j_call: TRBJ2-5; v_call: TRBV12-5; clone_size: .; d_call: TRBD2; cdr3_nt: TGTGCTAGTGGTTTGGGACTAGCGGGAGTGGAGACCCAGTACTTC; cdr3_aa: CASGLGLAGVETQYF
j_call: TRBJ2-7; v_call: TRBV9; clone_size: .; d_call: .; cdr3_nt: TGTGCCAGCAGCGTAGGGGCAGGGGACTACGAGCAGTACTTC; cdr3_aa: CASSVGAGDYEQYF
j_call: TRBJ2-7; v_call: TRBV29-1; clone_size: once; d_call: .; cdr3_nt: TGCAGCGCGGGAACAGGGAGCTACAATGAGCAGTACTTC; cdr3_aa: CSAGTGSYNEQYF
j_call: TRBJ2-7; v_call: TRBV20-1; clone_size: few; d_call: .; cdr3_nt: TGCAGTGCCAAGCGGCGTTCCTACGAGCAGTACTTC; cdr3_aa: CSAKRRSYEQYF
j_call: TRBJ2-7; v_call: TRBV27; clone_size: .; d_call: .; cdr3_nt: TGTGCCAGCAGTCCCGTGGTTAGCGGTACCTACAATGAGCAGTACTTC; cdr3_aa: CASSPVVSGTYNEQYF